The 11 T cell receptor beta chains below were found in one sample sequenced in a study of blood T cell repertoires in COVID-19. TCRdb's copy holds only in-frame clones and misses some; the assay was immunoSEQ multiplex PCR. The sample shows approximately 140,000 clones, less than 90% of them seen only once. Specimen: peripheral blood. These TCRs come from a human donor in a cohort sampled during active COVID-19.

This clone was seen only once. This sequence joins TRBV7-2 and TRBJ2-2; 7 bases map to TRBD1. Germline lookup yields CDR1 SGHTA and CDR2 FQGNSA. The CDR3 loop spans 15 amino acids. J was trimmed by 0 bases and V by 3 bases; bases with no gene match: 1. Here the CDR3 DNA reads TGTGCCAGCAGCTTGGGACAGACGAACACCGGGGAGCTGTTTTTT. It encodes CASSLGQTNTGELFF.

The chain couples TRBV28 to TRBJ1-3, with D unresolved. Trimming pared 6 bases from V and 4 bases from J, leaving 10 bases between. The CDR3 totals 13 residues. CDR1 and CDR2 (germline): MDHEN, SYDVKM. CDR3 protein: CASSAADGNTIYF. The CDR3 nucleotides are TGTGCCAGCAGCGCGGCAGACGGAAACACCATATATTTT.

This sequence joins TRBV6-5 and TRBJ1-2, with D perhaps TRBD1 (5 bases). Trimming took off 8 bases at V and 3 bases at J, with 16 bases between the two ends. The CDR3 totals 14 residues. In germline, CDR1 is MNHEY, CDR2 SVGAGI. The CDR3 bases are TGTGCCAGCCGAATGGGGGGTTCGTACTATGGCTACACCTTC. This gives the protein CASRMGGSYYGYTF.

This chain connects TRBV18 to TRBJ1-1, with D perhaps TRBD1 (5 bases). CDR3 length: 12 residues. The germline V and J ends were trimmed by 2 bases and 8 bases, with 9 bases remaining between them. Germline values: CDR1 KGHSH, CDR2 LQKENI. The CDR3 loop reads CASSPSQGEAFF. The CDR3 nucleotides read TGTGCCAGCTCACCAAGCCAGGGCGAAGCTTTCTTT. Looking up the rest from reference TRBV18 and TRBJ1-1 gives the full variable domain: NAGVMQNPRHLVRRRGQEARLRCSPMKGHSHVYWYRQLPEEGLKFMVYLQKENIIDESGMPKERFSAEFPKEGPSILRIQQVVRGDSAAYFCASSPSQGEAFFGQGTRLTVV.

The V and J genes are TRBV6-5 and TRBJ1-5; possibly TRBD1 for D (5 bases). This CDR3 has 15 residues. Germline V gives CDR1 MNHEY, CDR2 SVGAGI. The ends were cut back, 7 bases at V and 0 bases at J, with 13 bases in the middle. Here the CDR3 DNA reads TGTGCCAGCAACGGTAGACAGAATAGCAATCAGCCCCAGCATTTT. Residues: CASNGRQNSNQPQHF.

V is TRBV27 and J is TRBJ1-5; the match to TRBD1 covers 9 bases. Germline V gene sequence: CDR1 MNHEY, CDR2 SMNVEV (reference sequence). The junction had 5 bases not matched to a gene; V was cut back by 6 bases and J by 5 bases. The CDR3 contains 14 residues. CDR3 nucleotide sequence: TGTGCCAGCAGAACCGGGACAGGGCATCAGCCCCAGCATTTT. Translated: CASRTGTGHQPQHF.

V usage is TRBV6-5 and J usage is TRBJ1-2, with TRBD1 matching over 8 bases. Per the germline V gene, CDR1 is MNHEY and CDR2 is SVGAGI. Trimming took 6 bases from V and 2 from J; bases not matched to a gene: 5. The CDR3 contains 14 residues. In nucleotides, the CDR3 is TGTGCCAGCAGAGACGGACAGGGAAACTATGGCTACACCTTC. Its protein product is CASRDGQGNYGYTF.

The CDR3 protein is CASTRTGDSGNTIYF. DNA of the CDR3: TGTGCCAGTACCCGGACAGGCGACTCTGGAAACACCATATATTTT. The chain employs TRBV19 and TRBJ1-3; 7 nucleotides match TRBD1. Germline assignment: CDR1 LNHDA and CDR2 SQIVND (reference sequence). Trimming removed 7 bases from V and 0 bases from J; junction bases left unmatched: 6. The CDR3 is 15 residues long.

This clone was observed once. V usage is TRBV30 and J usage is TRBJ2-1; 9 bases map to TRBD1. There are 15 residues in the CDR3. V dropped 5 bases and J dropped 2; count of bases not matched to a gene: 7. Germline V gene sequence: CDR1 GTSNPN, CDR2 SVGIG (reference sequence). Here the CDR3 reads CAWVRDREPYNEQFF. In nucleotides, the CDR3 is TGTGCCTGGGTCAGGGACAGGGAACCCTACAATGAGCAGTTCTTC.

V and J are TRBV7-8 and TRBJ2-3; 8 positions agree with TRBD1. Germline CDR1 is SGHVS and CDR2 is FQNEAQ. The CDR3 runs 17 residues. V dropped 1 base and J dropped 3; count of bases not matched to a gene: 9. The DNA of the CDR3 is TGTGCCAGCAGCTTAGGGGGCGCAGGGGGCCCTACAGATACGCAGTATTTT. Protein sequence: CASSLGGAGGPTDTQYF.

V and J are TRBV9 and TRBJ2-5; 11 nucleotides align to TRBD2. Germline CDR1 SGDLS, CDR2 YYNGEE. V trimming: 4 bases; J trimming: 5 bases; junction bases outside the gene matches: 7. The CDR3 sequence is 15 residues long. DNA of the CDR3: TGTGCCAGCAGCCTTAGCGGGGGGGCTTGGGAGACCCAGTACTTC. Its protein product is CASSLSGGAWETQYF.